This T cell receptor beta chain was identified in a study of cytomegalovirus exposure and HLA in healthy donors. Notes on the study in general: Previously analyzed data showed that most TCR beta V segments were productive at a frequency of about 90% or about 30%.

This clone ranks as medium-sized (0.01 to 0.1%). As yet, its antigen is unknown. The CDR3 runs to 16 residues. J lost 5 bases, V lost 2 bases, and 9 bases had no gene match. CDR1 is MNHEY, CDR2 SVGAGI, per germline. Vbeta (60) and Jbeta (13) primers were used in the PCR. Data came from immunoSEQ multiplex PCR; TCRdb stores just in-frame clones and leaves some out. The sample lists 250,000 to 350,000 clones, more than 80% occurring once. This receptor was obtained from a man aged 40-49 years in good health and CMV-seropositive. The rearrangement uses TRBV6-5 and TRBJ1-1; 9 bases are a match to TRBD1. The sequencing input was PBMCs. CDR3 residues: CASSYGTGRRGTEAFF. DNA of the CDR3: TGTGCCAGCAGTTACGGGACAGGGCGGAGGGGTACTGAAGCTTTCTTT.